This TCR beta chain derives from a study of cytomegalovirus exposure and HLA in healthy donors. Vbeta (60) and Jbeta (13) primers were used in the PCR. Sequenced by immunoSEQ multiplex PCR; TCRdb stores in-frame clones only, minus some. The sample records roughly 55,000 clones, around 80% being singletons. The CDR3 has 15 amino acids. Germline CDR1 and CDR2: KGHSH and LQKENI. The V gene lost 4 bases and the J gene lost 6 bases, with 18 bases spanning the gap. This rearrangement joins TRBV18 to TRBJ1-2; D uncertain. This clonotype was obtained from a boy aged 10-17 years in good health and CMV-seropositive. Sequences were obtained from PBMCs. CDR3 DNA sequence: TGTGCCAGCTCACAAGGTTGGGGAGCCCGGGATGGCTACACCTTC. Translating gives CASSQGWGARDGYTF.